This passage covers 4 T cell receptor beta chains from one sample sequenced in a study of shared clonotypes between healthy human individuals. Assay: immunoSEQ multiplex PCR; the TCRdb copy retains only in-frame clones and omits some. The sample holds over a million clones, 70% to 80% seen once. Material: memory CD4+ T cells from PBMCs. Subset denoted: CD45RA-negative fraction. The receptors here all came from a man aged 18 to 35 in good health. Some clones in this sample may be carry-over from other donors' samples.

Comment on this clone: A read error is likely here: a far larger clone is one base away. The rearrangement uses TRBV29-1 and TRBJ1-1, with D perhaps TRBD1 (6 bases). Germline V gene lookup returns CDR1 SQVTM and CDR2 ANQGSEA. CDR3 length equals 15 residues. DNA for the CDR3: TGCAGCGGTGGGGGCGGGTGGGGAATGAACACTGAAGCTCTCTTT. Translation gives CSGGGGWGMNTEALF.

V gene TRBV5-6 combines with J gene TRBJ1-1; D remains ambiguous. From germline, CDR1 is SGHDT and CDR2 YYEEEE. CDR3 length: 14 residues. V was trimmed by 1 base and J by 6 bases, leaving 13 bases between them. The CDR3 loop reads CASSLFVSGAEAFF. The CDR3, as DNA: TGTGCCAGCAGCTTGTTTGTAAGTGGTGCTGAAGCTTTCTTT.

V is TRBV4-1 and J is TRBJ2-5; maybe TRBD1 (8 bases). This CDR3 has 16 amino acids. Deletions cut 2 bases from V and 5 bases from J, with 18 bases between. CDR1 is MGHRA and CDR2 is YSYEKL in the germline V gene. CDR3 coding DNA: TGCGCCAGCAGCCAAAAACAGGGGGGGGCGTGGGAGACCCAGTACTTC. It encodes CASSQKQGGAWETQYF.

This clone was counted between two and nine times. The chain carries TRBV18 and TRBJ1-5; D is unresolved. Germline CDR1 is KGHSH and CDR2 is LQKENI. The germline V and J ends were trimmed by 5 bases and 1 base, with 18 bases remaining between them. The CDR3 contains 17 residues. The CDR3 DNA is TGTGCCAGCTCATTCGACCAGGTCACTTCGAGCAATCAGCCCCAGCATTTT. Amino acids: CASSFDQVTSSNQPQHF. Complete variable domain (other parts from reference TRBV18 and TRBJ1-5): NAGVMQNPRHLVRRRGQEARLRCSPMKGHSHVYWYRQLPEEGLKFMVYLQKENIIDESGMPKERFSAEFPKEGPSILRIQQVVRGDSAAYFCASSFDQVTSSNQPQHFGDGTRLSIL.